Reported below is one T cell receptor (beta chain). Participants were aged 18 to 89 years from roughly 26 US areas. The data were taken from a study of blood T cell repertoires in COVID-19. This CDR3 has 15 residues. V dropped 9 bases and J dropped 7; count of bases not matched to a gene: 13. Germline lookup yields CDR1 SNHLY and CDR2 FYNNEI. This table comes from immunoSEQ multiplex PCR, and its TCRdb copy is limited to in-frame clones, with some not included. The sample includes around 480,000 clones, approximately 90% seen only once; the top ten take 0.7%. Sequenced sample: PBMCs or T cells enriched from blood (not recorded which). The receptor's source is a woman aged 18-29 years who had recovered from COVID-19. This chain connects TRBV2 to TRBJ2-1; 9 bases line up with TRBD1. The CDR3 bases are TGTGCCAGTCTGGTCCGGGACAGGGTCAGGAATGAGCAGTTCTTC. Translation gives CASLVRDRVRNEQFF.